The clone carrying this T cell receptor beta chain was seen only a few times. The source of the sample is a study of cytotoxic CD8 clonotypes in ibrutinib-treated CLL. This table comes from immunoSEQ multiplex PCR, and its TCRdb copy is limited to in-frame clones, with some not included. This sample has about 40,000 clones, with 65% to 70% found just once. The V end lost 6 bases, the J end lost 5 bases, and 4 bases lay between the germline ends. Germline loops: CDR1 MNHEY, CDR2 SMNVEV (reference sequence). The CDR3 length is 11 residues. This sequence joins TRBV27 and TRBJ2-2; D is unresolved. The receptor comes from a human donor with chronic lymphocytic leukemia. Sample: PBMCs, taken at disease progression, from a patient treated with ibrutinib. Written as DNA, the CDR3 is TGTGCCAGCAGAACGACCGGGGAGCTGTTTTTT. Translation: CASRTTGELFF.